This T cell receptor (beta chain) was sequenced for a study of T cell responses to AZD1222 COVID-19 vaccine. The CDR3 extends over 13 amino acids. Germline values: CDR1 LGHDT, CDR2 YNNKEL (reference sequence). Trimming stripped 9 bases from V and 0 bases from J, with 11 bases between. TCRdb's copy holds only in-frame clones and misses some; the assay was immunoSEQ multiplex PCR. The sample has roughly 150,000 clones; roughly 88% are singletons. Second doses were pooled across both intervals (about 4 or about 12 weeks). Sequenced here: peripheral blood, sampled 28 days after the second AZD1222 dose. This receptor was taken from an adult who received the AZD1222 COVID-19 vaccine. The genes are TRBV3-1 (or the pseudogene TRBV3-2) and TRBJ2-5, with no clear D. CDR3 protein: CASHAWDQETQYF. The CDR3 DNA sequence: TGTGCCAGTCACGCGTGGGACCAAGAGACCCAGTACTTC.